The TCR beta chain under discussion was sequenced for a study of OX40 agonist ivuxolimab in advanced cancers. Whole-study context: Three patients, one with hepatocellular carcinoma and two with cutaneous melanoma, achieved partial responses. General observations from the study: Compared with others, partial responders at 0.1-3.0 mg/kg displayed clonal expansion among the lowest.

Some clones are missing from TCRdb's copy, which holds only in-frame ones; the method was immunoSEQ multiplex PCR. The table lists 12,000 to 15,000 clones, 87% of them singletons, with 5% to 7% in the top ten. About this clone itself: Antigen unknown.

Germline CDR1 and CDR2: SGHTA and FQGNSA. The CDR3 runs to 13 residues. V was pared by 3 bases and J by 1 base, with 6 bases between. Specimen: CD4+ or CD8+ T cells sorted from blood, collected in a trial of the OX40 agonist ivuxolimab. The rearrangement links TRBV7-2 to TRBJ1-1; tentative D call: TRBD1 (5 bases). The receptor was derived from an adult with an advanced solid tumor such as melanoma, head and neck, liver or kidney cancer. CDR3: CASSFGTNTEAFF. The CDR3 coding sequence is TGTGCCAGCAGCTTCGGGACGAACACTGAAGCTTTCTTT.